The next 18 T cell receptor beta chains were all read from a single sample in a study of CD8 T cells in Susac syndrome. Reverse transcription of about 0.45 to 1 ug RNA was performed with random hexamers. In TCRdb, the immunoSEQ multiplex PCR reads were re-called with MiXCR into one record per CDR3 protein. The sample consists of approximately 150,000 distinct CDR3 sequences, roughly 95% of them appearing once. Material for sequencing was CD4+ T cells from PBMCs. The receptor source for this set is a human donor with Susac syndrome.

The chain combines TRBV29-1 with TRBJ1-2, with D perhaps TRBD1 (6 bases). CDR1 and CDR2 from the germline V gene are SQVTM and ANQGSEA. Trimming took 4 bases from V and 0 from J, leaving 21 bases between them. The CDR3 loop spans 17 amino acids. Here the CDR3 reads CSVGKREVGTSNYGYTF. CDR3 DNA sequence: TGCAGCGTTGGGAAAAGGGAGGTGGGGACATCTAACTATGGCTACACCTTC. The full variable domain, completed using reference TRBV29-1 and TRBJ1-2, is SAVISQKPSRDICQRGTSLTIQCQVDSQVTMMFWYRQQPGQSLTLIATANQGSEATYESGFVIDKFPISRPNLTFSTLTVSNMSPEDSSIYLCSVGKREVGTSNYGYTFGSGTRLTVV.

The CDR3 spells CASSWGGVTGANVLTF. As DNA, the CDR3 is TGTGCCAGCAGCTGGGGTGGTGTGACTGGGGCCAACGTCCTGACTTTC. This chain uses TRBV7-9 with TRBJ2-6; D unclear. The CDR3 is 16 residues long. The germline CDR1 and CDR2 sequences are SEHNR and FQNEAQ (reference sequence). V lost 4 bases, J lost 2 bases, and 12 bases lay in between.

The chain combines TRBV29-1 with TRBJ1-2; D uncertain. CDR3 length: 13 residues. Germline CDR1 and CDR2: SQVTM and ANQGSEA. Trimming took 4 bases from V and 8 from J, leaving 17 bases between them. CDR3 coding DNA: TGCAGCGTTGGTCAGCTTTATGGAGCGGGCTACACCTTC. It translates to CSVGQLYGAGYTF. Full variable domain (missing parts from reference TRBV29-1 and TRBJ1-2): SAVISQKPSRDICQRGTSLTIQCQVDSQVTMMFWYRQQPGQSLTLIATANQGSEATYESGFVIDKFPISRPNLTFSTLTVSNMSPEDSSIYLCSVGQLYGAGYTFGSGTRLTVV.

This sequence joins TRBV6-5 and TRBJ2-7; D may be TRBD1 (6 bases). Germline CDR1 and CDR2: MNHEY and SVGAGI. This CDR3 contains 13 residues. V was cut by 7 bases and J by 2 bases, with 12 bases left in between. CDR3 loop: CASTQTGTYEQYF. CDR3 bases: TGTGCCAGCACCCAGACAGGTACCTACGAGCAGTACTTC.

The J gene is TRBJ2-1, the V gene TRBV12-3 or TRBV12-4, with 10 bases identical to TRBD2. The CDR3 is made up of 14 amino acids. J lost 8 bases, V lost 3 bases, and 4 bases had no gene match. Here the CDR3 DNA reads TGTGCCAGCAGTTTGCTAGCGGGGGTGGATGAGCAGTTCTTC. This sequence encodes CASSLLAGVDEQFF.

In DNA form, the CDR3 reads TGTGCCAGCAGTTCTTTCGACGTAGGCAATCAGCCCCAGCATTTT. It specifies CASSSFDVGNQPQHF. This sequence joins TRBV12-3 or TRBV12-4 and TRBJ1-5; D is unclear. The CDR3 consists of 15 residues. V gave up 4 bases and J gave up 2 bases, with 12 bases separating them.

The chain couples TRBV23-1 to TRBJ1-2; D is possibly TRBD1 (6 bases). Being an ORF, TRBV23-1 has a function that is uncertain. The CDR3 extends over 13 amino acids. Trimming took off 6 bases at V and 4 bases at J, with 12 bases between the two ends. CDR3 DNA sequence: TGCGCCAGCAGACGAGACAGGATCTATGGCTACACCTTC. It specifies CASRRDRIYGYTF.

This sequence joins TRBV6-1 and TRBJ1-2, with D possibly TRBD1 on 6 matching bases. Germline lookup yields CDR1 MNHNS and CDR2 SASEGT. Trimming shortened V by 3 bases and J by 8 bases, and 19 bases separated the two germline ends. CDR3 length: 15 residues. Here the CDR3 reads CASSEVVGGNMGYTF. CDR3 in DNA: TGTGCCAGCAGTGAGGTGGTCGGGGGCAATATGGGCTACACCTTC.

V usage is TRBV28 and J usage is TRBJ2-1, with 7 bases that match TRBD2. The germline V gene has CDR1 MDHEN and CDR2 SYDVKM. The V segment lost 1 base and the J segment 5 bases; nucleotides outside the gene matches: 8. The CDR3 is 16 residues long. The chain's CDR3 is CASSLSTSLLHNEQFF. The DNA for the CDR3 is TGTGCCAGCAGTTTATCGACTAGCCTTCTCCACAATGAGCAGTTCTTC.

The sample holds one count of this clonotype. This sequence joins TRBV29-1 and TRBJ1-1; D not resolved. Germline V gene lookup returns CDR1 SQVTM and CDR2 ANQGSEA. The germline V and J ends were trimmed by 7 bases and 2 bases, with 17 bases remaining between them. This CDR3 spans 14 amino acids. This CDR3 reads CSAQNDVPNTEAFF. For the CDR3, the DNA is TGCAGCGCACAGAACGATGTGCCAAACACTGAAGCTTTCTTT.

In its sample, this clonotype was seen once. This chain uses TRBV5-1 with TRBJ2-1; 9 nucleotides line up with TRBD1. This CDR3 is 19 amino acids long. The germline CDR1 and CDR2 sequences are SGHRS and YFSETQ. The V segment lost 4 bases and the J segment 1 base; nucleotides outside the gene matches: 15. The CDR3 DNA follows: TGCGCCAGCAGCGGCACAGGGGGCGAAGGGACCCTTTCCTACAATGAGCAGTTCTTC. It yields the protein CASSGTGGEGTLSYNEQFF.

This sequence joins TRBV3-1 and TRBJ2-7; D ambiguous. The CDR3 is 12 residues long. Trimming shortened V by 1 base and J by 6 bases, and 7 bases separated the two germline ends. Germline values: CDR1 LGHDT, CDR2 YNNKEL (reference sequence). CDR3 loop: CASSQGQIEQYF. The CDR3 bases are TGTGCCAGCAGCCAAGGGCAGATCGAGCAGTACTTC.

The J gene is TRBJ2-5, the V gene TRBV29-1; 10 bases are a match to TRBD1. The CDR3 covers 17 residues. The V gene end was trimmed by 0 bases and the J gene end by 0 bases; junction bases not matched to a gene: 7. Germline V gene lookup returns CDR1 SQVTM and CDR2 ANQGSEA. This chain's CDR3 is CSVEDPDRGLYQETQYF. The CDR3 nucleotides are TGCAGCGTTGAAGATCCTGACAGGGGGCTCTACCAAGAGACCCAGTACTTC.

As DNA, the CDR3 is TGTGCCAGCAGCTCAAGCGGGAGCTTTGGGGAGCAGTACTTC. It translates to CASSSSGSFGEQYF. The rearrangement joins TRBV7-9 to TRBJ2-7; TRBD2 matches at 8 bases. The J segment lost 7 bases and the V segment lost 4 bases, leaving 9 bases of the junction unmatched. CDR1 and CDR2 from the germline V gene are SEHNR and FQNEAQ (reference sequence). CDR3 size: 14 residues.

The V and J genes are TRBV6-5 and TRBJ2-3, with D unclear. The ends were cut back, 0 bases at V and 10 bases at J, with 14 bases in the middle. This CDR3 is 14 amino acids long. Germline V CDR1 and CDR2: MNHEY, SVGAGI. Here the CDR3 DNA reads TGTGCCAGCAGTTACTCGATTAGTAGGGTAGCGCAGTATTTT. Amino acid sequence: CASSYSISRVAQYF.

The chain's CDR3 is CASSLVSTYNEQFF. CDR3 nucleotides: TGTGCCAGCAGTTTAGTTTCTACCTACAATGAGCAGTTCTTC. The chain has TRBV28 and TRBJ2-1; D call uncertain. This CDR3 contains 14 residues. CDR1 MDHEN and CDR2 SYDVKM come from the germline V gene. V shed 2 bases and J shed 2 bases, with 7 bases lying between them.

The CDR3 sequence is CASSGDTVAAFF. CDR3 nucleotides: TGCGCCAGCAGCGGCGACACCGTTGCAGCTTTCTTT. This sequence joins TRBV5-1 and TRBJ1-1, with no clear D. Trimming shortened V by 4 bases and J by 10 bases, and 14 bases separated the two germline ends. Germline CDR1 and CDR2: SGHRS and YFSETQ. The CDR3 is made up of 12 amino acids.

The genes are TRBV12-3 or TRBV12-4 and TRBJ2-7; no firm D call. V was cut by 3 bases and J by 6 bases, with 12 bases left in between. The CDR3 covers 13 residues. CDR3 region: CASSFGSGSEQYF. The CDR3 region has the DNA TGTGCCAGCAGTTTCGGTTCGGGCTCCGAGCAGTACTTC.